These 5 T cell receptor beta chains came from one sample sequenced in a study of T cell responses to AZD1222 COVID-19 vaccine. TCRdb's copy holds only in-frame clones and misses some; the assay was immunoSEQ multiplex PCR. The sample carries some 110,000 clones, around nine tenths recorded once. Sample: peripheral blood, taken 28 days after the second AZD1222 dose. Receptor source: an adult who received the AZD1222 COVID-19 vaccine.

This rearrangement joins TRBV9 to TRBJ2-1, with D maybe TRBD1 (5 bases). Germline values: CDR1 SGDLS, CDR2 YYNGEE. The V and J ends lost 0 bases and 3 bases respectively, with 10 bases between them. The CDR3 runs 15 residues. CDR3 DNA: TGTGCCAGCAGCGTAGAGGTGGGGCGCTACAATGAGCAGTTCTTC. Its translation: CASSVEVGRYNEQFF.

The V gene is TRBV30, the J gene TRBJ1-2; maybe TRBD1 (5 bases). The CDR3 length is 13 residues. Per the germline V gene, CDR1 is GTSNPN and CDR2 is SVGIG (reference sequence). Trimming removed 0 bases from V and 6 bases from J, with 11 bases in between. DNA for the CDR3: TGTGCCTGGAGTGTACTGGGGGGTGATGGCTACACCTTC. This codes for CAWSVLGGDGYTF.

This clone was detected a few times. The rearrangement links TRBV14 to TRBJ2-7; D ambiguous. V shed 1 base and J shed 4 bases, with 11 bases lying between them. There are 14 residues in the CDR3. Germline V CDR1 and CDR2: SGHDN, FVKESK. The CDR3 DNA sequence: TGTGCCAGCAGCCAAGGCGGAAGAGAATACGAGCAGTACTTC. Residues: CASSQGGREYEQYF.

CDR3 sequence (DNA): TGTGCCAGTAGTGACATACAGGGTGGCAAAGAGACCCAGTACTTC. It encodes CASSDIQGGKETQYF. The chain recombines TRBV19 with TRBJ2-5, with D maybe TRBD1 (6 bases). CDR3 length: 15 residues. Trimming pared 5 bases from V and 3 bases from J, leaving 16 bases between. The germline V gene has CDR1 LNHDA and CDR2 SQIVND (reference sequence).

The chain joins TRBV11-3 to TRBJ1-1; 11 nucleotides line up with TRBD1. There are 14 residues in the CDR3. Looked up from germline, CDR1 is SGHNT and CDR2 is YENEEA. With 4 bases clipped from V and 4 bases from J, the junction kept 2 bases outside the gene matches. DNA of the CDR3: TGTGCCAGCAGCTCCGGGACAGGGGGCACTGAAGCTTTCTTT. Amino acid sequence: CASSSGTGGTEAFF.